What follows are 10 T cell receptor beta chains derived from one specimen sequenced in a study of blood T cell repertoires in COVID-19. Libraries were prepared by immunoSEQ multiplex PCR; TCRdb keeps only in-frame clonotypes and omits some of them. The sample lists about 100,000 clones, about 87% occurring once. The sequencing input was peripheral blood. These receptors were taken from a human donor in a cohort sampled during active COVID-19.

The genes are TRBV19 and TRBJ1-1; D might be TRBD1 (6 bases). Trimming took off 6 bases at V and 11 bases at J, with 25 bases between the two ends. There are 15 residues in the CDR3. Germline assignment: CDR1 LNHDA and CDR2 SQIVND (reference sequence). The CDR3 sequence: CASRRPSQGTLGAFF. The CDR3 DNA reads as TGTGCCAGTAGGCGGCCATCACAGGGAACCCTCGGGGCTTTCTTT.

The CDR3 region is CASSSYRRMVASGGATTSTDTQYF. CDR3 bases: TGTGCCAGCAGCTCTTATAGACGGATGGTGGCTAGCGGAGGAGCCACTACTAGCACAGATACGCAGTATTTT. The J gene is TRBJ2-3, the V gene TRBV7-1, with 7 bases matching TRBD2. TRBV7-1 is annotated as an ORF whose role is uncertain. The trim removed 3 bases at V and 0 bases at J, leaving 30 bases unmatched. The CDR3 spans 24 residues.

J is TRBJ2-1 and V is TRBV7-2, with 7 nucleotides matching TRBD1. Germline CDR1 reads SGHTA; CDR2 reads FQGNSA. V dropped 6 bases and J dropped 3; count of bases not matched to a gene: 8. The CDR3 loop spans 15 amino acids. In nucleotides, the CDR3 is TGTGCCAGCAGTCCCGGACAGGACATCTACAATGAGCAGTTCTTC. Translation gives CASSPGQDIYNEQFF. Variable domain in full (rest from reference TRBV7-2 and TRBJ2-1): GAGVSQSPSNKVTEKGKDVELRCDPISGHTALYWYRQSLGQGLEFLIYFQGNSAPDKSGLPSDRFSAERTGGSVSTLTIQRTQQEDSAVYLCASSPGQDIYNEQFFGPGTRLTVL.

The V and J genes are TRBV18 and TRBJ1-4; D gene unclear. The CDR3 sequence is 14 residues long. V gave up 3 bases and J gave up 4 bases, with 9 bases separating them. CDR1 KGHSH and CDR2 LQKENI come from the germline V gene. CDR3 nucleotides: TGTGCCAGCTCACCGACCAGACTTAATGAAAAACTGTTTTTT. It yields the protein CASSPTRLNEKLFF.

This sequence joins TRBV2 and TRBJ2-2; 10 nucleotides align to TRBD2. Trimming cost V 7 bases and J 7 bases; bases outside gene matches: 3. Germline V CDR1 and CDR2: SNHLY, FYNNEI. The CDR3 spans 13 residues. The CDR3 spells CASTLAGDGELFF. Written as DNA, the CDR3 is TGTGCCAGCACCCTAGCGGGAGACGGGGAGCTGTTTTTT.

J is TRBJ1-5 and V is TRBV9; no reliable D call. Germline V CDR1 and CDR2: SGDLS, YYNGEE. CDR3 length: 15 residues. With 0 bases removed from V and 4 bases from J, the gap between germline ends came to 11 bases. Here the CDR3 reads CASSVGEIGNQPQHF. In nucleotides, the CDR3 is TGTGCCAGCAGCGTAGGGGAGATTGGGAATCAGCCCCAGCATTTT.

This clone was observed a handful of times. The gene calls are TRBV6-5 and TRBJ1-5; TRBD1 matches at 10 bases. Per germline, CDR1 MNHEY and CDR2 SVGAGI. Germline trimming cut 3 bases from V and 3 bases from J; bases unmatched to any gene: 2. This CDR3 comprises 15 residues. The CDR3 here is CASSYGTGANQPQHF. CDR3 in DNA: TGTGCCAGCAGTTATGGGACAGGGGCCAATCAGCCCCAGCATTTT.

In DNA form, the CDR3 reads TGTGCCAGCAGCTCAACGGGACAGGGACGGAACGAGCAGTACTTC. Translated, it gives CASSSTGQGRNEQYF. The rearrangement joins TRBV7-2 to TRBJ2-7; 9 nucleotides match TRBD1. Germline V gene lookup returns CDR1 SGHTA and CDR2 FQGNSA. Trimming cost V 4 bases and J 5 bases; bases outside gene matches: 9. The CDR3 is 15 amino acids.

The CDR3: CASSAGGQGSHEQFF. As DNA, the CDR3 is TGTGCCAGCAGCGCGGGGGGACAGGGATCTCATGAGCAGTTCTTC. The chain employs TRBV9 and TRBJ2-1, with 9 bases that match TRBD1. This CDR3 has 15 residues. The J segment lost 8 bases and the V segment lost 3 bases, leaving 9 bases of the junction unmatched. Per germline, CDR1 SGDLS and CDR2 YYNGEE.

The gene calls are TRBV5-1 and TRBJ1-2; no firm D call. V was clipped by 3 bases and J by 2 bases, with 17 bases between them. In germline, CDR1 is SGHRS, CDR2 YFSETQ. The CDR3 has 16 residues. This chain's CDR3 is CASSSRDTAGNYGYTF. CDR3 nucleotides: TGCGCCAGCAGCTCAAGAGACACCGCGGGGAACTATGGCTACACCTTC. Looking up the rest from reference TRBV5-1 and TRBJ1-2 gives the full variable domain: KAGVTQTPRYLIKTRGQQVTLSCSPISGHRSVSWYQQTPGQGLQFLFEYFSETQRNKGNFPGRFSGRQFSNSRSEMNVSTLELGDSALYLCASSSRDTAGNYGYTFGSGTRLTVV.